This T cell receptor beta chain stems from a study of blood T cell repertoires in COVID-19. Study-wide background: Spain, Italy and the United States supplied samples that represented acute and convalescent COVID-19. From T cells, B-cell-depleted T cells, or PBMCs came the material, which was cDNA or gDNA.

The V and J ends lost 6 bases and 2 bases respectively, with 21 bases between them. Germline loops: CDR1 MNHEY, CDR2 SMNVEV (reference sequence). The CDR3 covers 17 residues. Per the authors' pipeline: Reference gene primer amplification gave estimated nucleated cell counts. Libraries were prepared by immunoSEQ multiplex PCR; TCRdb keeps only in-frame clonotypes and omits some of them. Clone size and V and J calls were adopted from that table, with D and trimming inferred from the DNA. The sample contains around 170,000 clones, 75% to 80% of which appear only once. This clone has more than one count but fewer than ten.

The material sequenced was peripheral blood. The J gene is TRBJ2-3, the V gene TRBV27, with D possibly TRBD1 on 6 matching bases. This TCR came from a woman over 75 with acute or convalescent COVID-19. CDR3 in amino acids: CASRFLISGTHTDTQYF. In nucleotides, the CDR3 is TGTGCCAGCAGATTCCTAATTTCGGGGACACACACAGATACGCAGTATTTT.